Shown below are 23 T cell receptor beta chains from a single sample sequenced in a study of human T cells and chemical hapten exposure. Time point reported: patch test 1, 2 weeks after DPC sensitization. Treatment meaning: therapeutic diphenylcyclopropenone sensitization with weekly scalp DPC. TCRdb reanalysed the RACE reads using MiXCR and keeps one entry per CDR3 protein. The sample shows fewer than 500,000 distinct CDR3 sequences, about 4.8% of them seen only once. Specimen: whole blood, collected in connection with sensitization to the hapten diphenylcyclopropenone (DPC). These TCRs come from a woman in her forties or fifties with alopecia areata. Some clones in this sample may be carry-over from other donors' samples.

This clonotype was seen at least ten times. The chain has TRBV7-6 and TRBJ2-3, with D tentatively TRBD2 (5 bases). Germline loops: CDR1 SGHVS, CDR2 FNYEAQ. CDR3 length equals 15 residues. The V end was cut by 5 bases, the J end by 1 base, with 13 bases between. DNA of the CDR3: TGTGCCAGCAGCAATGGACTGGTCGGCACAGATACGCAGTATTTT. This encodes CASSNGLVGTDTQYF.

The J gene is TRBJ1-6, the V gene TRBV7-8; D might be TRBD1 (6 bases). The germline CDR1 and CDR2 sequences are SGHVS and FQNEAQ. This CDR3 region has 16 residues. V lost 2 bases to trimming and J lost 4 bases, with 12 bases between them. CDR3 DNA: TGTGCCAGCAGCTTACTGTTGACAGGATATAATTCACCCCTCCACTTT. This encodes CASSLLLTGYNSPLHF. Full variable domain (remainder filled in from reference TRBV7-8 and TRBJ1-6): GAGVSQSPRYKVAKRGQDVALRCDPISGHVSLFWYQQALGQGPEFLTYFQNEAQLDKSGLPSDRFFAERPEGSVSTLKIQRTQQEDSAVYLCASSLLLTGYNSPLHFGNGTRLTVT.

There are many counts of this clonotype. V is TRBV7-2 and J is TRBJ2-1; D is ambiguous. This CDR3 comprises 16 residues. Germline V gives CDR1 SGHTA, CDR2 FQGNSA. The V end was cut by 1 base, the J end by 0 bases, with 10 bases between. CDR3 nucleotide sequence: TGTGCCAGCAGCTTAGTGGGAAGTTCCTCCTACAATGAGCAGTTCTTC. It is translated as CASSLVGSSSYNEQFF.

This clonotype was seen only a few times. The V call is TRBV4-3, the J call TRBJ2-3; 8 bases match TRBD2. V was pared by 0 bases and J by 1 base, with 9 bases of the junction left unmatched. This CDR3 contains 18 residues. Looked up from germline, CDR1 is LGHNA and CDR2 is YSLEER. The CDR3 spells CASSQDRAGGLRTDTQYF. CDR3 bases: TGCGCCAGCAGCCAAGATCGGGCGGGAGGACTCCGCACAGATACGCAGTATTTT.

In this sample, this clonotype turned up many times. CDR3 nucleotide sequence: TGTGCCAGCAGTCAGGGTCAGGATCAGCCCCAGCATTTT. This codes for CASSQGQDQPQHF. The chain recombines TRBV2 with TRBJ1-5; D may be TRBD1 (5 bases). V was trimmed by 5 bases and J by 5 bases, leaving 10 bases between them. Germline assignment: CDR1 SNHLY and CDR2 FYNNEI. The length of the CDR3 is 13 residues.

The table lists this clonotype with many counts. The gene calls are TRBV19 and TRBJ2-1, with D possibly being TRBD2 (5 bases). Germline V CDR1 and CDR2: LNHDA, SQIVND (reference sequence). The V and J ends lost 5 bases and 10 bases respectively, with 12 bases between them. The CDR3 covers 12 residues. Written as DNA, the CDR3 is TGTGCCAGTAGTTCGAGGGTAGCGGAGCAGTTCTTC. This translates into CASSSRVAEQFF. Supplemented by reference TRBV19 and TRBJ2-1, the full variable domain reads DGGITQSPKYLFRKEGQNVTLSCEQNLNHDAMYWYRQDPGQGLRLIYYSQIVNDFQKGDIAEGYSVSREKKESFPLTVTSAQKNPTAFYLCASSSRVAEQFFGPGTRLTVL.

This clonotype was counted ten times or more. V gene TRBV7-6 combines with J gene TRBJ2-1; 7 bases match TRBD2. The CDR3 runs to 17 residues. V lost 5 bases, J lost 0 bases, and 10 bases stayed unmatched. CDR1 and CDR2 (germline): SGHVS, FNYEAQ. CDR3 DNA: TGTGCCAGCAGCCGCTCTAGCGGAGCGAGCTCCTACAATGAGCAGTTCTTC. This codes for CASSRSSGASSYNEQFF.

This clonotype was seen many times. CDR3 amino acids: CASSSGTEGTEAFF. DNA of the CDR3: TGTGCCAGCAGTTCCGGGACAGAGGGCACTGAAGCTTTCTTT. This chain uses TRBV5-6 with TRBJ1-1, with 7 bases identical to TRBD1. Trimming at V came to 5 bases and at J to 4 bases, leaving 8 bases not matched to a gene. Per the germline V gene, CDR1 is SGHDT and CDR2 is YYEEEE. The CDR3 sequence is 14 residues long.

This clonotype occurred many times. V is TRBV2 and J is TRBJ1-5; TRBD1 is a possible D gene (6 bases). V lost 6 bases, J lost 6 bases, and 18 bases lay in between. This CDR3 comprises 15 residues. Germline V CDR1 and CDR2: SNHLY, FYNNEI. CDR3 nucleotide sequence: TGTGCCAGCAGATCCGTTATGGGGGGCTCTCAGCCCCAGCATTTT. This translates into CASRSVMGGSQPQHF.

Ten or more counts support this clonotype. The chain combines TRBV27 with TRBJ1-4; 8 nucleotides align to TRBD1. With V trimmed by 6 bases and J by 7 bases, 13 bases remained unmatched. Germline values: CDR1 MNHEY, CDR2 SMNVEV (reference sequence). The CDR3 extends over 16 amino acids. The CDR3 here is CASRPTRGRWGEKLFF. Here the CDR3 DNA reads TGTGCCAGCAGACCCACCAGGGGGCGCTGGGGTGAAAAACTGTTTTTT.

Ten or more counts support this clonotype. CDR3 amino acids: CASSSVGHRTNYGYTF. CDR3 DNA: TGTGCCAGCAGCTCCGTAGGGCACAGGACTAACTATGGCTACACCTTC. The V gene is TRBV7-9, the J gene TRBJ1-2; perhaps TRBD1 as D (5 bases). Germline CDR1 and CDR2: SEHNR and FQNEAQ (reference sequence). CDR3 size: 16 residues. The V gene lost 4 bases and the J gene lost 0 bases, with 15 bases spanning the gap.

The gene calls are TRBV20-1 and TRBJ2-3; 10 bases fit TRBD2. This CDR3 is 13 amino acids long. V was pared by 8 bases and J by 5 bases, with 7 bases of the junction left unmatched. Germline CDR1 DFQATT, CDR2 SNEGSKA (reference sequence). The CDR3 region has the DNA TGCAGTAATCTAGCGGGAGTTAGAGATACGCAGTATTTT. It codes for CSNLAGVRDTQYF.

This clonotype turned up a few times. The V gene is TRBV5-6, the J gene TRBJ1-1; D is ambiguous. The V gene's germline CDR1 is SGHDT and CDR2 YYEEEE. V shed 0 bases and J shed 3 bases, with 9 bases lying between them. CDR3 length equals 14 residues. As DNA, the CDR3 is TGTGCCAGCAGCTTGGTACAAGGGCACACTGAAGCTTTCTTT. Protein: CASSLVQGHTEAFF. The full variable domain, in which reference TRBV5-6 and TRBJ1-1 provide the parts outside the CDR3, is DAGVTQSPTHLIKTRGQQVTLRCSPKSGHDTVSWYQQALGQGPQFIFQYYEEEERQRGNFPDRFSGHQFPNYSSELNVNALLLGDSALYLCASSLVQGHTEAFFGQGTRLTVV.

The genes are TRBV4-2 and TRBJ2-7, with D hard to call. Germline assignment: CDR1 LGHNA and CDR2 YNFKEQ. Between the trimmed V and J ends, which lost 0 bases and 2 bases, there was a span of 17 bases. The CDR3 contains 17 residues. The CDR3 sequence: CASSQDGFGRPPYEQYF. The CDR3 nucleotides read TGTGCCAGCAGCCAAGACGGTTTTGGGCGACCCCCCTACGAGCAGTACTTC.

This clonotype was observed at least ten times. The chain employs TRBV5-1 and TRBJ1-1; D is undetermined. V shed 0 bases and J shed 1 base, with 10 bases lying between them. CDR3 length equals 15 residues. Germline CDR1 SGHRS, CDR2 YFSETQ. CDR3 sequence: CASSLVAGGNTEAFF. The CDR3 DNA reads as TGCGCCAGCAGCTTGGTGGCAGGCGGGAACACTGAAGCTTTCTTT.

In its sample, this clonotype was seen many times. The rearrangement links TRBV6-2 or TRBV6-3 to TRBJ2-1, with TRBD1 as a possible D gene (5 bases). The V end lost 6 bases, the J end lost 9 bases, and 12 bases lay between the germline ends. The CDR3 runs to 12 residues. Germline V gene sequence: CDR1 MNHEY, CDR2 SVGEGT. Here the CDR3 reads CASSLTESEQFF. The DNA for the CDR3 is TGTGCCAGCAGCTTGACAGAGTCTGAGCAGTTCTTC.

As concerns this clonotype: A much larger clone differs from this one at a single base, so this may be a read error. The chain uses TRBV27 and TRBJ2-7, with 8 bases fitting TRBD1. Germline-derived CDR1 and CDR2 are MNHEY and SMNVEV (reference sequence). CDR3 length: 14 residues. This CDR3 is CGSSLPGQGSEQYF. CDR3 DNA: TGTGGCAGCAGTTTACCCGGACAGGGAAGCGAGCAGTACTTC.

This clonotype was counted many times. CDR3 region: CASSQDRGSPLYF. CDR3 coding DNA: TGCGCCAGCAGCCAAGATCGCGGGAGTCCACTGTACTTC. V usage is TRBV4-3 and J usage is TRBJ2-7; TRBD2 agrees at 7 bases. V lost 0 bases to trimming and J lost 12 bases; unmatched junction nucleotides: 8. From germline, CDR1 is LGHNA and CDR2 YSLEER. The CDR3 length is 13 residues.

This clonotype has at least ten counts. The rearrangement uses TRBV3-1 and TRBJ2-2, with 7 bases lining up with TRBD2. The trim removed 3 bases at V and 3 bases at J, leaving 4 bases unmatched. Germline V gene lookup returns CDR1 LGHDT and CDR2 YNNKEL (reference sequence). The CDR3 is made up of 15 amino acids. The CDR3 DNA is TGTGCCAGCAGCCAGGGAGGGACCCACACCGGGGAGCTGTTTTTT. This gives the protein CASSQGGTHTGELFF.

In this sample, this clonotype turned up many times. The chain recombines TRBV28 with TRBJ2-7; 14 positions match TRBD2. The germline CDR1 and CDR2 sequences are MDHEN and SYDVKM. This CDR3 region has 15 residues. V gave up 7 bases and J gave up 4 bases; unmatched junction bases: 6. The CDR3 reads CASTRRTSGRYEQYF. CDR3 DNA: TGTGCCAGCACCAGAAGGACTAGCGGGAGGTACGAGCAGTACTTC.

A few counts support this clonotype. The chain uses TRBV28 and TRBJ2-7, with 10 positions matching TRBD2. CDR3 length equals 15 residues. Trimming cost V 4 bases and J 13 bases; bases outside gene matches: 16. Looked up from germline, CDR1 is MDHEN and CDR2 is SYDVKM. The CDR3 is CASSSLGLADPAAYF. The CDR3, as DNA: TGTGCCAGCAGTTCCCTAGGACTAGCGGACCCGGCGGCATACTTC.

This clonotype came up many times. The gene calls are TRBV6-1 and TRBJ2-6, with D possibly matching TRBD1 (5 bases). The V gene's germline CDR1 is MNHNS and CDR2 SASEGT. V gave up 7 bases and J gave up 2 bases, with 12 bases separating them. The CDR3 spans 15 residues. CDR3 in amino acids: CASTLTGTGANVLTF. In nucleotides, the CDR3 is TGTGCCAGCACCCTAACAGGTACTGGGGCCAACGTCCTGACTTTC.

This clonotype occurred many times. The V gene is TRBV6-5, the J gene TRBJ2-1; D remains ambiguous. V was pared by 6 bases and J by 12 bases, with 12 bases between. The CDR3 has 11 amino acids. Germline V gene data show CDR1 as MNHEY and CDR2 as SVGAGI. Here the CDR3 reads CASRAPVGQFF. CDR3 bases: TGTGCCAGCAGGGCCCCCGTGGGGCAGTTCTTC.